Listed below are T cell receptor beta chains from one sample, sequenced in a study of cytomegalovirus exposure and HLA in healthy donors. The table came from immunoSEQ multiplex PCR; TCRdb's copy has only in-frame clones and leaves some out. The top ten hold less than 2% of the sample, which has about 190,000 clones, roughly 80% seen once. The source material was PBMCs. These receptors came from a woman aged 18-30 years in good health and CMV-seronegative. Both conserved end residues are part of each CDR3. A D gene is named only where the DNA matches it firmly. Size is stated for part of the rows, as once, few or many counts, or as a class when the clone is expanded.

cdr3_aa: CASSQDRGQSYEQYF
cdr3_nt: TGCGCCAGCAGCCAAGATCGGGGACAGTCCTACGAGCAGTACTTC
d_call: TRBD1
j_call: TRBJ2-7
v_call: TRBV4-3
clone_size: NA

cdr3_aa: CSSSFLQGGNTGELFF
cdr3_nt: TGTTCCAGCAGCTTCCTACAGGGGGGGAACACCGGGGAGCTGTTTTTT
d_call: TRBD1
j_call: TRBJ2-2
v_call: TRBV7-9
clone_size: NA

cdr3_aa: CASSRDRTYEQYF
cdr3_nt: TGTGCCAGCAGCCGCGACAGAACCTACGAGCAGTACTTC
d_call: NA
j_call: TRBJ2-7
v_call: TRBV7-2
clone_size: once

cdr3_aa: CASSLYITGELNTEAFF
cdr3_nt: TGCGCCAGCAGCCTTTACATTACAGGGGAACTGAACACTGAAGCTTTCTTT
d_call: TRBD1
j_call: TRBJ1-1
v_call: TRBV4-1
clone_size: few

cdr3_aa: CASSMRTGAVNTEAFF
cdr3_nt: TGTGCCAGCAGCATGCGGACAGGGGCGGTGAACACTGAAGCTTTCTTT
d_call: TRBD1
j_call: TRBJ1-1
v_call: TRBV13
clone_size: NA

cdr3_aa: CATSRDPDRPGETQYF
cdr3_nt: TGTGCCACCAGCAGAGATCCCGACCGCCCAGGGGAGACCCAGTACTTC
d_call: NA
j_call: TRBJ2-5
v_call: TRBV15
clone_size: NA

cdr3_aa: CSVGPGLVDGYTF
cdr3_nt: TGCAGCGTGGGGCCAGGGCTAGTGGATGGCTACACCTTC
d_call: NA
j_call: TRBJ1-2
v_call: TRBV29-1
clone_size: NA

cdr3_aa: CASSQEQVNTGELFF
cdr3_nt: TGCGCCAGCAGCCAAGAACAAGTGAACACCGGGGAGCTGTTTTTT
d_call: NA
j_call: TRBJ2-2
v_call: TRBV4-1
clone_size: once

cdr3_aa: CASSSEGGDQPQHF
cdr3_nt: TGTGCCAGTAGTTCGGAGGGTGGGGATCAGCCCCAGCATTTT
d_call: NA
j_call: TRBJ1-5
v_call: TRBV19
clone_size: NA

cdr3_aa: CASSFSNLNQPQHF
cdr3_nt: TGTGCCAGCAGTTTTAGCAACCTCAATCAGCCCCAGCATTTT
d_call: NA
j_call: TRBJ1-5
v_call: TRBV28
clone_size: few

cdr3_aa: CASSLERQSNQPQHF
cdr3_nt: TGTGCCAGCAGCTTAGAACGACAGAGCAATCAGCCCCAGCATTTT
d_call: NA
j_call: TRBJ1-5
v_call: TRBV11-2
clone_size: NA

cdr3_aa: CASSQDRGTEAFF
cdr3_nt: TGCGCCAGCAGCCAGGACAGGGGAACTGAAGCTTTCTTT
d_call: TRBD1
j_call: TRBJ1-1
v_call: TRBV4-1
clone_size: NA

cdr3_aa: CASSPSGALNEKLFF
cdr3_nt: TGTGCCAGCAGCCCGAGTGGAGCTCTGAACGAAAAACTGTTTTTT
d_call: NA
j_call: TRBJ1-4
v_call: TRBV9
clone_size: few

cdr3_aa: CASSHETGGAGEQYF
cdr3_nt: TGTGCCAGCAGTCATGAAACAGGGGGCGCGGGGGAGCAGTACTTC
d_call: TRBD1
j_call: TRBJ2-7
v_call: TRBV7-2
clone_size: NA

cdr3_aa: CASQGGIANYGYTF
cdr3_nt: TGTGCCAGCCAGGGCGGAATCGCTAACTATGGCTACACCTTC
d_call: NA
j_call: TRBJ1-2
v_call: TRBV7-2
clone_size: few

cdr3_aa: CASSTDRGYEQYF
cdr3_nt: TGTGCCAGCAGCACGGACAGGGGATACGAGCAGTACTTC
d_call: TRBD1
j_call: TRBJ2-7
v_call: TRBV5-8
clone_size: NA

cdr3_aa: CASSPALRNEQFF
cdr3_nt: TGTGCCAGCAGCCCGGCCCTGAGGAATGAGCAGTTCTTC
d_call: NA
j_call: TRBJ2-1
v_call: TRBV7-2
clone_size: NA

cdr3_aa: CASSDSLGASEQYF
cdr3_nt: TGCGCCAGCAGTGATAGTCTAGGAGCATCCGAGCAGTACTTC
d_call: NA
j_call: TRBJ2-7
v_call: TRBV10-1
clone_size: few

cdr3_aa: CASSLPQVGLNQPQHF
cdr3_nt: TGTGCCAGCAGCCTCCCCCAGGTTGGGCTAAATCAGCCCCAGCATTTT
d_call: NA
j_call: TRBJ1-5
v_call: TRBV28
clone_size: many

cdr3_aa: CASSPPMGQGQSQYRNTIYF
cdr3_nt: TGTGCCAGCAGTCCGCCGATGGGACAGGGACAGTCCCAGTACAGAAACACCATATATTTT
d_call: TRBD1
j_call: TRBJ1-3
v_call: TRBV28
clone_size: NA

cdr3_aa: CASSPGTSGPLGEQYF
cdr3_nt: TGTGCCAGCAGCCCTGGGACTAGCGGCCCTCTCGGGGAGCAGTACTTC
d_call: TRBD2
j_call: TRBJ2-7
v_call: TRBV7-2
clone_size: NA

cdr3_aa: CASSVDREPQHF
cdr3_nt: TGTGCCAGCAGTGTCGACAGGGAGCCCCAGCATTTT
d_call: TRBD1
j_call: TRBJ1-5
v_call: TRBV6-1
clone_size: NA

cdr3_aa: CASQTPGGLDTQYF
cdr3_nt: TGTGCCAGCCAAACCCCAGGGGGCTTGGATACGCAGTATTTT
d_call: TRBD1
j_call: TRBJ2-3
v_call: TRBV28
clone_size: NA

cdr3_aa: CASTLEVGTEAFF
cdr3_nt: TGTGCCAGCACCCTTGAGGTCGGGACTGAAGCTTTCTTT
d_call: NA
j_call: TRBJ1-1
v_call: TRBV18
clone_size: NA

cdr3_aa: CAISETRGPRGNTIYF
cdr3_nt: TGTGCCATCAGTGAGACAAGGGGGCCGCGGGGAAACACCATATATTTT
d_call: TRBD1
j_call: TRBJ1-3
v_call: TRBV10-3
clone_size: NA

cdr3_aa: CASSPMAGYNEQFF
cdr3_nt: TGTGCCAGCAGTCCCATGGCGGGTTACAATGAGCAGTTCTTC
d_call: NA
j_call: TRBJ2-1
v_call: TRBV7-2
clone_size: NA

cdr3_aa: CSSSPGGAPEAFF
cdr3_nt: TGTTCCAGCAGCCCCGGCGGGGCGCCTGAAGCTTTCTTT
d_call: NA
j_call: TRBJ1-1
v_call: TRBV7-9
clone_size: NA

cdr3_aa: CASSLETGFGQPQHF
cdr3_nt: TGTGCCAGCTCCCTAGAGACAGGGTTTGGGCAGCCCCAGCATTTT
d_call: TRBD1
j_call: TRBJ1-5
v_call: TRBV18
clone_size: NA

cdr3_aa: CASSGGTANTGELFF
cdr3_nt: TGTGCCAGCAGCGGAGGGACAGCGAACACCGGGGAGCTGTTTTTT
d_call: NA
j_call: TRBJ2-2
v_call: TRBV2
clone_size: NA

cdr3_aa: CASSTGSTYEQYF
cdr3_nt: TGTGCCAGTAGTACCGGTTCAACCTACGAGCAGTACTTC
d_call: NA
j_call: TRBJ2-7
v_call: TRBV19
clone_size: NA

cdr3_aa: CASSSVAGTGYSPLHF
cdr3_nt: TGTGCCAGCAGCTCCGTCGCCGGGACAGGCTATTCACCCCTCCACTTT
d_call: TRBD1
j_call: TRBJ1-6
v_call: TRBV11-2
clone_size: few

cdr3_aa: CASSIRTASNQPQHF
cdr3_nt: TGTGCCAGCAGTATTCGGACAGCTAGCAATCAGCCCCAGCATTTT
d_call: NA
j_call: TRBJ1-5
v_call: TRBV2
clone_size: NA

cdr3_aa: CASRQGYSTGELFF
cdr3_nt: TGCGCCAGCAGGCAGGGGTATAGCACCGGGGAGCTGTTTTTT
d_call: NA
j_call: TRBJ2-2
v_call: TRBV4-3
clone_size: NA

cdr3_aa: CASSFDRATGELFF
cdr3_nt: TGTGCCAGCAGCTTCGACAGGGCAACCGGGGAGCTGTTTTTT
d_call: TRBD1
j_call: TRBJ2-2
v_call: TRBV5-6
clone_size: many

cdr3_aa: CASSIDHGQGLDQPQHF
cdr3_nt: TGTGCCAGTAGTATAGATCACGGACAGGGGTTAGATCAGCCCCAGCATTTT
d_call: TRBD1
j_call: TRBJ1-5
v_call: TRBV19
clone_size: NA

cdr3_aa: CASSPGLGGTREKLFF
cdr3_nt: TGTGCCAGTAGTCCGGGGCTGGGGGGAACTAGGGAAAAACTGTTTTTT
d_call: NA
j_call: TRBJ1-4
v_call: TRBV19
clone_size: NA

cdr3_aa: CASSEPGLEETQYF
cdr3_nt: TGTGCCAGCAGTGAACCGGGACTAGAAGAGACCCAGTACTTC
d_call: TRBD2
j_call: TRBJ2-5
v_call: TRBV6-1
clone_size: NA

cdr3_aa: CASRGRPQETQYF
cdr3_nt: TGTGCCAGCAGGGGGCGCCCCCAAGAGACCCAGTACTTC
d_call: NA
j_call: TRBJ2-5
v_call: TRBV6-5
clone_size: NA

cdr3_aa: CASSKGGVGYTF
cdr3_nt: TGTGCCAGCAGTAAAGGCGGGGTTGGCTACACCTTC
d_call: NA
j_call: TRBJ1-2
v_call: TRBV27
clone_size: few

cdr3_aa: CATSRLSGGALDEQFF
cdr3_nt: TGTGCCACCAGCAGGTTAAGCGGGGGGGCTTTGGATGAGCAGTTCTTC
d_call: TRBD2
j_call: TRBJ2-1
v_call: TRBV15
clone_size: NA

cdr3_aa: CASSLWTDRNEQFF
cdr3_nt: TGTGCCAGTAGTTTATGGACAGACAGGAATGAGCAGTTCTTC
d_call: NA
j_call: TRBJ2-1
v_call: TRBV19
clone_size: NA

cdr3_aa: CASKGGNSGLSDTQYF
cdr3_nt: TGTGCCAGCAAGGGGGGGAATAGCGGGCTTTCAGATACGCAGTATTTT
d_call: NA
j_call: TRBJ2-3
v_call: TRBV25-1
clone_size: NA

cdr3_aa: CASSLDTNNEKLFF
cdr3_nt: TGTGCCAGCAGCTTGGACACTAATAATGAAAAACTGTTTTTT
d_call: NA
j_call: TRBJ1-4
v_call: TRBV5-4
clone_size: NA

cdr3_aa: CATSRDRGLHQPQHF
cdr3_nt: TGTGCCACCAGCAGAGATAGGGGGCTCCATCAGCCCCAGCATTTT
d_call: TRBD1
j_call: TRBJ1-5
v_call: TRBV15
clone_size: NA

cdr3_aa: CSVGTPRAPGNTIYF
cdr3_nt: TGCAGCGTCGGAACGCCCAGGGCACCTGGAAACACCATATATTTT
d_call: NA
j_call: TRBJ1-3
v_call: TRBV29-1
clone_size: NA

cdr3_aa: CASSSPEIQYF
cdr3_nt: TGTGCCAGCAGCTCGCCGGAGATCCAGTACTTC
d_call: NA
j_call: TRBJ2-5
v_call: TRBV7-9
clone_size: once